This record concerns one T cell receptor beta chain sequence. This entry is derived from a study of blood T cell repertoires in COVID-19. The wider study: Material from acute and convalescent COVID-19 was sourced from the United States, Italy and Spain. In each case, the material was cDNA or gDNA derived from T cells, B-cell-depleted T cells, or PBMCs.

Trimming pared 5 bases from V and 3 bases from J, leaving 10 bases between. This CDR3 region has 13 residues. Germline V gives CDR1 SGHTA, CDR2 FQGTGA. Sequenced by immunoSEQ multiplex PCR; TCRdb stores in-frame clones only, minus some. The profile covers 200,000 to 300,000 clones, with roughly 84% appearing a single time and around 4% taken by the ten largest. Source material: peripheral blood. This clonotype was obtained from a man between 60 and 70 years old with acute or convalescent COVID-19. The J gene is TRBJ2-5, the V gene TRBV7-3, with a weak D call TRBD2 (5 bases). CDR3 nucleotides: TGTGCCAGCAGCGCTCCGGGGAAAGAGACCCAGTACTTC. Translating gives CASSAPGKETQYF.